A single sample is the source of the 14 T cell receptor beta chains below, sequenced in a study of graft-versus-host responses after intestinal transplantation (dated by TCRdb to the early 2020s). The library was produced with the immunoSEQ multiplex PCR assay. TCRdb obtained this table from immuneACCESS and retained in-frame rearrangements with V and J assigned. These tables miss some clones; where compared with another copy, unresolved V genes account for less than half of the shortfall, and the remainder is unexplained. The sample table records 99,000 or so clones; roughly 88% of these occur just once. The top ten hold over 1.3% of the sample. The sample in question was PBMCs, obtained 255 days after intestinal transplant. These receptors all come from a human patient who received an intestinal transplant, so some T cells may come from the graft donor.

The chain couples TRBV6-4 to TRBJ1-6; no firm D call. The CDR3 spans 15 residues. The ends were cut back, 7 bases at V and 9 bases at J, with 19 bases in the middle. Germline loops: CDR1 MRHNA, CDR2 SNTAGT. CDR3 sequence: CASTHRAGTSSPLHF. The CDR3 DNA is TGTGCCAGCACCCACCGCGCGGGCACCTCTTCACCCCTCCACTTT.

The gene calls are TRBV9 and TRBJ1-2, with unresolved D. The CDR3 loop spans 14 amino acids. V gave up 3 bases and J gave up 4 bases, with 13 bases separating them. The V gene's germline CDR1 is SGDLS and CDR2 YYNGEE. CDR3 nucleotides: TGTGCCAGCAGCGCCTCTCATGAGAGCTATGGCTACACCTTC. This codes for CASSASHESYGYTF.

The rearrangement links TRBV2 to TRBJ2-1, with D tentatively TRBD1 (5 bases). Trimming cost V 6 bases and J 12 bases, with 24 bases left between them. This CDR3 comprises 15 residues. CDR1 and CDR2 from the germline V gene are SNHLY and FYNNEI. CDR3 DNA sequence: TGTGCCAGCAGCTCCATGGGGCTACTCGACTCACCGCAGTTCTTC. Translating gives CASSSMGLLDSPQFF.

The chain uses TRBV18 and TRBJ2-7; D perhaps matches TRBD1 (6 bases). This CDR3 region has 13 residues. V lost 0 bases and J 3 bases, leaving 6 bases between the germline ends. Germline V gives CDR1 KGHSH, CDR2 LQKENI. CDR3 sequence (DNA): TGTGCCAGCTCACCACCACAGGGCTACGAGCAGTACTTC. Translating it yields CASSPPQGYEQYF.

This chain joins TRBV29-1 and TRBJ2-1; the D gene is possibly TRBD2 (6 bases). Looked up from germline, CDR1 is SQVTM and CDR2 is ANQGSEA. Trimming took 2 bases from V and 4 from J, leaving 15 bases between them. The CDR3 covers 15 residues. The CDR3 is CSVEIDSREYNEQFF. CDR3 nucleotide sequence: TGCAGCGTTGAAATTGACTCGCGGGAATACAATGAGCAGTTCTTC.

The chain uses TRBV6-1 and TRBJ1-4; 7 nucleotides agree with TRBD1. V gave up 8 bases and J gave up 7 bases; unmatched junction bases: 10. Germline V lookup: CDR1 MNHNS, CDR2 SASEGT. The CDR3 loop spans 14 amino acids. CDR3 in amino acids: CASLLQGKLEKLFF. The CDR3, as DNA: TGTGCCAGCCTTTTACAGGGGAAACTTGAAAAACTGTTTTTT.

J is TRBJ1-3 and V is TRBV28, with 11 bases matching TRBD1. Germline V gene lookup returns CDR1 MDHEN and CDR2 SYDVKM. The ends lost 11 bases at V and 5 bases at J; junction bases unmatched: 5. This CDR3 has 13 residues. The CDR3, as DNA: TGTGCCGCCGGACAGGGGGCTAGAAACACCATATATTTT. This gives the protein CAAGQGARNTIYF. Using reference TRBV28 and TRBJ1-3 for the parts outside the CDR3, the full variable domain is DVKVTQSSRYLVKRTGEKVFLECVQDMDHENMFWYRQDPGLGLRLIYFSYDVKMKEKGDIPEGYSVSREKKERFSLILESASTNQTSMYLCAAGQGARNTIYFGEGSWLTVV.

The chain joins TRBV15 to TRBJ1-5; weak D call: TRBD1 (6 bases). Germline assignment: CDR1 LNHNV and CDR2 YYDKDF (reference sequence). Trimming shortened V by 0 bases and J by 8 bases, and 11 bases separated the two germline ends. The CDR3 loop spans 14 amino acids. CDR3 in amino acids: CATSRDTGPEPQHF. CDR3 in DNA: TGTGCCACCAGCAGAGATACAGGGCCAGAGCCCCAGCATTTT.

The sample holds one count of this clone. V and J are TRBV2 and TRBJ2-1; D gene ambiguous. Germline V gives CDR1 SNHLY, CDR2 FYNNEI. The CDR3 totals 13 residues. Trimming removed 1 base at V and 9 bases at J, with 10 bases between. The CDR3 here is CASSEDLSGEQFF. In DNA form, the CDR3 reads TGTGCCAGCAGTGAAGACCTTTCGGGTGAGCAGTTCTTC.

This clone was observed a handful of times. V and J are TRBV10-3 and TRBJ1-2; D ambiguous. Trimming removed 4 bases at V and 4 bases at J, with 25 bases between. The CDR3 length is 18 residues. Germline V CDR1 and CDR2: ENHRY, SYGVKD. CDR3 in amino acids: CAISGRQEGSTLLYGYTF. In DNA, the CDR3 is TGTGCCATCAGTGGGAGGCAGGAAGGGTCCACCTTGCTCTATGGCTACACCTTC.

This sequence joins TRBV4-3 and TRBJ2-2; the match to TRBD2 covers 8 bases. V was pared by 3 bases and J by 4 bases, with 4 bases of the junction left unmatched. CDR3 size: 15 residues. Looked up from germline, CDR1 is LGHNA and CDR2 is YSLEER. The CDR3, as DNA: TGCGCCAGCAGCCATGGAACTAGCGGCACCGGGGAGCTGTTTTTT. It yields the protein CASSHGTSGTGELFF.

This sequence joins TRBV5-1 and TRBJ2-1; possible D gene TRBD2, 5 bases. The CDR3 is made up of 21 amino acids. Germline values: CDR1 SGHRS, CDR2 YFSETQ. Trimming shortened V by 2 bases and J by 5 bases, and 32 bases separated the two germline ends. The CDR3 region has the DNA TGCGCCAGCAGCTTTTGGCACCCGGGATCCGATTTTTCATTTGGGGACAATGAGCAGTTCTTC. Amino acid sequence: CASSFWHPGSDFSFGDNEQFF.

This chain joins TRBV4-1 and TRBJ2-1, with 12 bases identical to TRBD2. J gave up 3 bases and V 3 bases, and 3 bases lay outside the gene matches. The CDR3 sequence is 16 residues long. Germline values: CDR1 MGHRA, CDR2 YSYEKL. The CDR3, as DNA: TGCGCCAGCAGCCACCCGACTAGCGGGAGCTACAATGAGCAGTTCTTC. Protein sequence: CASSHPTSGSYNEQFF.

The chain links TRBV28 to TRBJ2-7; D might be TRBD2 (5 bases). Per germline, CDR1 MDHEN and CDR2 SYDVKM. Trimming cost V 5 bases and J 3 bases, with 8 bases left between them. The CDR3 consists of 12 residues. CDR3 DNA: TGTGCCAGCAGTCGAGGGTTCTACGAGCAGTACTTC. This sequence encodes CASSRGFYEQYF.